This T cell receptor beta chain was retrieved from a study of blood T cell repertoires in COVID-19. Overall study: Whether acute or convalescent, the COVID-19 samples came from the United States, Italy and Spain. From T cells, B-cell-depleted T cells, or PBMCs came the material, which was cDNA or gDNA.

CDR1 and CDR2 (germline): SGDLS, YYNGEE. CDR3 size: 18 residues. V was pared by 3 bases and J by 1 base, with 7 bases of the junction left unmatched. Original methodology: Scientists estimated how many nucleated cells there were by amplifying reference gene primers. Sequencing was performed with immunoSEQ multiplex PCR; in TCRdb, only in-frame clones are kept and a portion is missing. Clone size and V and J calls were adopted from that table, with D and trimming inferred from the DNA. The sample gives 200,000 or so clones, about 88% of which show up once; around 3.1% is in the top ten. The source is a man between 60 and 70 years old with acute or convalescent COVID-19. Sample: peripheral blood. The gene calls are TRBV9 and TRBJ2-2, with TRBD2 identical over 12 bases. CDR3 amino acids: CASSASGTSGRNTGELFF. DNA of the CDR3: TGTGCCAGCAGCGCCTCCGGGACTAGCGGGCGGAACACCGGGGAGCTGTTTTTT. The variable domain in full, completed from reference TRBV9 and TRBJ2-2, reads DSGVTQTPKHLITATGQRVTLRCSPRSGDLSVYWYQQSLDQGLQFLIQYYNGEERAKGNILERFSAQQFPDLHSELNLSSLELGDSALYFCASSASGTSGRNTGELFFGEGSRLTVL.